This TCR beta chain was sequenced in a study of regulatory T cells in long-lasting Graves disease. Findings of the study overall: TCR diversity was lower in persistent than newly diagnosed Graves' disease. Peripheral blood was the sole material, not thyroid tissue.

Time point specified: persistent/refractory GD, antithyroid drugs over 5 years with positive TRAb. PBMC RNA was the source of the TCR library. EDTA tubes held roughly 9.9 milliliters of peripheral blood from each patient. Arm-PCR of CDR3 regions with iRepertoire HTBI primers generated TCR beta libraries. TCRdb re-called the multiplex PCR reads with MiXCR, one entry per CDR3 protein. The sample yields some 370,000 distinct CDR3 sequences, roughly 20% seen once. Remarks on this clonotype: As yet, its antigen is unknown.

Sequencing used peripheral blood mononuclear cells (PBMCs), obtained when the disease was refractory, from a patient treated with antithyroid drugs. The sequence was collected from a female donor with Graves disease.

The CDR3 loop is CASSLDVSPLAKNIQYF. The CDR3 DNA follows: TGCGCCAGCAGCTTGGACGTTTCCCCACTAGCCAAAAACATTCAGTACTTC. V usage is TRBV5-1 and J usage is TRBJ2-4; no clear D. Between the trimmed V and J ends, which lost 0 bases and 0 bases, there was a span of 13 bases. In germline, CDR1 is SGHRS, CDR2 YFSETQ. This CDR3 has 17 amino acids.